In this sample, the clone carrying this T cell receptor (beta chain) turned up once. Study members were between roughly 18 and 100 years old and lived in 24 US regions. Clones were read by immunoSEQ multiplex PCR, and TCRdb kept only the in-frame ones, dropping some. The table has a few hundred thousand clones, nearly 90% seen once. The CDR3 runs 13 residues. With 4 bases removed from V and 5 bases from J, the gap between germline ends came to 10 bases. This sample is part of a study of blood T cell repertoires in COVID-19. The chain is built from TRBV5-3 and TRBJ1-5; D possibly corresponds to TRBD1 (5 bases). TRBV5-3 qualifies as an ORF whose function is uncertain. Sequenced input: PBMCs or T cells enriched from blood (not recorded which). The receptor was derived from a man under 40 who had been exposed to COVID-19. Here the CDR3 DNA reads TGTGCCAGAAGCATAAAACAGGATCAGCCCCAGCATTTT. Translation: CARSIKQDQPQHF.